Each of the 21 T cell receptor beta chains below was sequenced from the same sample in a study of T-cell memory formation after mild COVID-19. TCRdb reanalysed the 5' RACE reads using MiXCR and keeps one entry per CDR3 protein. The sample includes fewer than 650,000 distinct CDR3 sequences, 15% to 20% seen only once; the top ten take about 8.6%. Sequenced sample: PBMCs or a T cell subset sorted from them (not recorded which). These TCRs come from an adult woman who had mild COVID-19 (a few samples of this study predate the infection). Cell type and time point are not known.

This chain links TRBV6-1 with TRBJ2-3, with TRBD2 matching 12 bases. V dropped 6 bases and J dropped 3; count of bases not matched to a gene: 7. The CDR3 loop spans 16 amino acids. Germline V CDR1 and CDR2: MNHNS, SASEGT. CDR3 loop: CASRKTSGGFTDTQYF. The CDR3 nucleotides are TGTGCCAGCAGAAAGACTAGCGGGGGATTTACAGATACGCAGTATTTT.

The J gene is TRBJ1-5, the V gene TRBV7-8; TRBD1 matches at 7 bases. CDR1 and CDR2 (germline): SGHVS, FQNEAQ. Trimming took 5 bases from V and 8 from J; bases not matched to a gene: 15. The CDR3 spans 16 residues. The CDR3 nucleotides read TGTGCCAGCAGCGGCCGCCGGGTCTCAGACAGGGAGCCCCAGCATTTT. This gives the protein CASSGRRVSDREPQHF.

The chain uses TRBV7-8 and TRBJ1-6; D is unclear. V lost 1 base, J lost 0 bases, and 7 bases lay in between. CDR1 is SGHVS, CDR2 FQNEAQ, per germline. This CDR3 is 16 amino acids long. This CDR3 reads CASSLGPPSYNSPLHF. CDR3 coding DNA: TGTGCCAGCAGCTTAGGACCTCCCTCCTATAATTCACCCCTCCACTTT.

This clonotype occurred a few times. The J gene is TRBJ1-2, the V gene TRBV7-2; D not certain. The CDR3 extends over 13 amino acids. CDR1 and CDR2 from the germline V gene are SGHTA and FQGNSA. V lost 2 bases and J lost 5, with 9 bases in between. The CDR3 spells CASSLNSRYGYTF. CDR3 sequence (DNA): TGTGCCAGCAGCTTAAATTCGAGATATGGCTACACCTTC.

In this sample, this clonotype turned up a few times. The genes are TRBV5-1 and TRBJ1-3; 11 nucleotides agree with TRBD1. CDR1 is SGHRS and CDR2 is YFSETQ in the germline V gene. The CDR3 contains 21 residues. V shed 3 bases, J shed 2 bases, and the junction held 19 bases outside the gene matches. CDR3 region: CASSSLKDRGPETKPGNTIYF. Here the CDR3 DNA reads TGCGCCAGCAGCTCCCTAAAGGACAGGGGGCCGGAAACTAAACCTGGAAACACCATATATTTT.

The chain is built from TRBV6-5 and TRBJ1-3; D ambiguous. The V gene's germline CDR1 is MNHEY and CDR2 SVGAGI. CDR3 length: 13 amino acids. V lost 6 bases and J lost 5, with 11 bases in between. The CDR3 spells CASRAGERNTIYF. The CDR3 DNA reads TGTGCCAGCAGGGCCGGGGAGAGAAACACCATATATTTT.

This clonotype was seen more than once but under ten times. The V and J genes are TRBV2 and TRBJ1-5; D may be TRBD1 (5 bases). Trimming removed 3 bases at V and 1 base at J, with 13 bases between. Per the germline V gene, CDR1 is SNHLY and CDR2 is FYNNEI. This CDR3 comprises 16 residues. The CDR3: CASSDLSGKSNQPQHF. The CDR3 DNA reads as TGTGCCAGCAGTGACCTCTCAGGGAAGAGCAATCAGCCCCAGCATTTT.

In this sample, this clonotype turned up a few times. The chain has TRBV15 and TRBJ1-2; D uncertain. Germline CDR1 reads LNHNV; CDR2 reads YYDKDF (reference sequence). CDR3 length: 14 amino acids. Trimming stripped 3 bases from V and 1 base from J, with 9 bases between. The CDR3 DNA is TGTGCCACCAGCAGGGGAGGCGGTAACTATGGCTACACCTTC. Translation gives CATSRGGGNYGYTF.

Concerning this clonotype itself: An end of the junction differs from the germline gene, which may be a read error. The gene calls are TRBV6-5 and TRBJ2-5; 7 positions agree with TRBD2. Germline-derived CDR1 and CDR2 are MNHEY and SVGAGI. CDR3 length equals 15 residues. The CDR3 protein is CANSYPGGGMGDQYF. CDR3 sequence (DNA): TGTGCCAACAGTTACCCTGGGGGAGGGATGGGGGACCAGTACTTC.

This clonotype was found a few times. The CDR3: CASSRGLSQTGELFF. The CDR3 bases are TGTGCCAGCTCTAGAGGACTTTCGCAGACCGGGGAGCTGTTTTTT. This sequence joins TRBV25-1 and TRBJ2-2; D may be TRBD2 (5 bases). The CDR3 is 15 residues long. The germline V and J ends were trimmed by 8 bases and 5 bases, with 18 bases remaining between them. Germline V gives CDR1 MGHDK, CDR2 SYGVNS.

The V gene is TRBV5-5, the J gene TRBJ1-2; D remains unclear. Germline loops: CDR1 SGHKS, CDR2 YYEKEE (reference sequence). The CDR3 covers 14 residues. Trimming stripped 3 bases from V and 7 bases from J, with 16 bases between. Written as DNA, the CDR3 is TGTGCCAGCAGCTCCCTCGATCACGGTGGTGGCTACACCTTC. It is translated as CASSSLDHGGGYTF.

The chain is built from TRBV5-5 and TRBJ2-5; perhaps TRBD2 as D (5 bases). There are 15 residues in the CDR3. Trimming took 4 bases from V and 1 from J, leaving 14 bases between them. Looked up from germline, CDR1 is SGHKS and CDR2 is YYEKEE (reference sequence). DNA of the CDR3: TGTGCCAGCAGCCCTGTTTTGAGGGTCCAAGAGACCCAGTACTTC. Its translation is CASSPVLRVQETQYF.

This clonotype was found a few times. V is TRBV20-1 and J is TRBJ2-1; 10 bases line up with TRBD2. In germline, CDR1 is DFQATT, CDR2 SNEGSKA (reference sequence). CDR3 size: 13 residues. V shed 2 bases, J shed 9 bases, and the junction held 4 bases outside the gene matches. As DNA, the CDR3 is TGCAGTGCTAGACATAGCGGGGGGAGTGAGCAGTTCTTC. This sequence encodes CSARHSGGSEQFF.

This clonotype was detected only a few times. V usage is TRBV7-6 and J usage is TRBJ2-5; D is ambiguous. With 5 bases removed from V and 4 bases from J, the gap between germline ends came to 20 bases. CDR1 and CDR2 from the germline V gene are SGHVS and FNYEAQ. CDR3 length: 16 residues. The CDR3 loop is CASSTWSDPLGETQYF. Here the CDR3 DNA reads TGTGCCAGCAGCACTTGGTCAGACCCCTTGGGAGAGACCCAGTACTTC.

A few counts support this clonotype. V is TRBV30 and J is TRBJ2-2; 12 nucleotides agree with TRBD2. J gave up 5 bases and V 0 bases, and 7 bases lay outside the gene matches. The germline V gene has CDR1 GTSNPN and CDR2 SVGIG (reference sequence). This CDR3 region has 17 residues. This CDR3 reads CAWSVGLLAGGTGELFF. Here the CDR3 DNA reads TGTGCCTGGAGTGTTGGACTACTAGCGGGAGGAACCGGGGAGCTGTTTTTT.

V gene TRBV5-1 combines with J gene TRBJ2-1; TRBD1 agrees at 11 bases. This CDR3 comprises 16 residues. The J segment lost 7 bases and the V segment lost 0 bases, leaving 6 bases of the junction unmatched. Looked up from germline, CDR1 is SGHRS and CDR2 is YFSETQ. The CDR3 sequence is CASSLAGQGGQNEQFF. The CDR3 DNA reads TGCGCCAGCAGCTTGGCGGGACAGGGGGGACAAAATGAGCAGTTCTTC.

CDR3 sequence reads: CASSLGGRAYEQFF. The CDR3 DNA reads TGTGCCAGCAGTTTAGGCGGGAGGGCCTATGAGCAGTTCTTC. The chain carries TRBV12-3 or TRBV12-4 and TRBJ2-1; 9 nucleotides line up with TRBD2. Trimming at V came to 1 base and at J to 8 bases, leaving 3 bases not matched to a gene. This CDR3 is built from 14 residues.

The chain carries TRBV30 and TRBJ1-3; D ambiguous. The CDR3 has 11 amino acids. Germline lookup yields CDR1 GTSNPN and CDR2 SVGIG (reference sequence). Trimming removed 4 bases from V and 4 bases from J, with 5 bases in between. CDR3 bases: TGTGCCTGGACACGAGGAAACACCATATATTTT. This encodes CAWTRGNTIYF.

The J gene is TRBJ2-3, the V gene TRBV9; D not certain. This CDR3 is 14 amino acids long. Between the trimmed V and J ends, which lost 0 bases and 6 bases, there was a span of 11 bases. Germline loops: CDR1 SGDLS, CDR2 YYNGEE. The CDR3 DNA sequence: TGTGCCAGCAGCGTAGGGAACCCTCGGGATACGCAGTATTTT. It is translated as CASSVGNPRDTQYF.

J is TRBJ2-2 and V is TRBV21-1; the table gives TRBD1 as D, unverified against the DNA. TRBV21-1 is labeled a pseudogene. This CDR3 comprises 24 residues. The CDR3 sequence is CASSKASDRVMEVAIVLNTGELFF. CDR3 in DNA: TGTGCCAGCAGCAAAGCCTCGGACAGGGTGATGGAAGTTGCGATCGTGCTGAACACCGGGGAGCTGTTTTTT.

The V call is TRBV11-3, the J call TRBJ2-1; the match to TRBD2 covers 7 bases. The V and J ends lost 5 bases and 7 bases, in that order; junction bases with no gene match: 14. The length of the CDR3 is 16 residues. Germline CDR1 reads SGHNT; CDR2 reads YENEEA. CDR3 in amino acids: CASSLPWGAGVNEQFF. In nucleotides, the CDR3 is TGTGCCAGCAGCCTCCCGTGGGGCGCGGGGGTAAATGAGCAGTTCTTC.